This TCR beta chain was recovered during a study of regulatory T cells in long-lasting Graves disease. The CDR3 extends over 14 amino acids. The V and J ends lost 3 bases and 7 bases, in that order; junction bases with no gene match: 7. Libraries of TCR beta came from iRepertoire HTBI primers plus Arm-PCR of CDR3 regions. From the multiplex PCR reads, TCRdb called clonotypes with MiXCR, one entry per CDR3 protein. This table has hundreds of thousands of distinct CDR3 sequences, roughly 17% appearing once. This clonotype was seen ten or more times. The time point was: newly diagnosed GD, antithyroid drugs for less than 3 months. There was RNA extracted from PBMCs, and the TCR library was made from it. These data were likewise used in another study, on T cells in Graves' hyperthyroidism and ophthalmopathy. That report notes: The TCR CDR3 first-round RT-PCR relied on the HTBI primer set.

The sequencing here drew on peripheral blood mononuclear cells (PBMCs), taken at new diagnosis, from a patient treated with antithyroid drugs. The source of this sequence is a man aged 35-49 years with Graves disease. The V gene is TRBV12-3 or TRBV12-4, the J gene TRBJ1-2; 8 bases map to TRBD1. The CDR3 loop is CASSLNRGMSGYTF. For the CDR3, the DNA is TGTGCCAGCAGTTTGAACAGGGGGATGAGTGGCTACACCTTC.